These 32 T cell receptor beta chains originate from one sample sequenced in a study of control samples from healthy donors and cancer patients. Clones were read by immunoSEQ multiplex PCR, and TCRdb kept only the in-frame ones, dropping some. Counted here are 200,000 or so clones, 91% occurring once; the ten biggest clones make up about 2%. Sequenced material: blood. The receptors here all came from a man aged 30 to 39 in good health.

The V gene is TRBV4-1, the J gene TRBJ1-5; no clear D. Per the germline V gene, CDR1 is MGHRA and CDR2 is YSYEKL. Trimming removed 0 bases from V and 1 base from J, with 13 bases in between. This CDR3 is 17 amino acids long. The CDR3 DNA follows: TGCGCCAGCAGCCAAGACCCGGTGGGAAGCAGCAATCAGCCCCAGCATTTT. Protein product: CASSQDPVGSSNQPQHF.

The chain has TRBV4-1 and TRBJ2-1; tentatively, D is TRBD1 (5 bases). With 4 bases removed from V and 0 bases from J, the gap between germline ends came to 13 bases. This CDR3 has 16 residues. Germline CDR1 and CDR2: MGHRA and YSYEKL. CDR3 sequence: CASSLQGLNSYNEQFF. In DNA, the CDR3 is TGCGCCAGCAGCCTGCAGGGTTTGAACTCCTACAATGAGCAGTTCTTC.

J is TRBJ2-7 and V is TRBV9; maybe TRBD1 (5 bases). Germline V gives CDR1 SGDLS, CDR2 YYNGEE. The CDR3 is 15 residues long. Trimming pared 4 bases from V and 0 bases from J, leaving 14 bases between. Here the CDR3 reads CASSPSPTDSYEQYF. The CDR3 DNA sequence: TGTGCCAGCAGCCCTTCCCCGACAGACTCCTACGAGCAGTACTTC.

The rearrangement joins TRBV11-2 to TRBJ2-7, with TRBD1 matching 9 bases. The CDR3 runs to 16 residues. CDR1 and CDR2 (germline): SGHAT, FQNNGV. V was clipped by 4 bases and J by 4 bases; unmatched bases: 11. The CDR3 region is CASSSSQGAHGYEQYF. CDR3 DNA: TGTGCCAGCAGCTCCTCACAGGGGGCTCATGGTTACGAGCAGTACTTC.

The chain employs TRBV5-1 and TRBJ1-5; the D gene is possibly TRBD1 (5 bases). This CDR3 spans 15 amino acids. V shed 0 bases and J shed 0 bases, with 7 bases lying between them. Germline values: CDR1 SGHRS, CDR2 YFSETQ. CDR3 in DNA: TGCGCCAGCAGCTTGGGGGACGTTAGCAATCAGCCCCAGCATTTT. This encodes CASSLGDVSNQPQHF.

The chain is built from TRBV6-5 and TRBJ2-2; D possibly corresponds to TRBD2 (7 bases). V lost 6 bases and J 5 bases, leaving 16 bases between the germline ends. This CDR3 comprises 15 residues. CDR1 MNHEY and CDR2 SVGAGI come from the germline V gene. The CDR3 region has the DNA TGTGCCAGCAGGAGTAGGGGGGGCAGGACCGGGGAGCTGTTTTTT. It yields the protein CASRSRGGRTGELFF.

This clone was seen only a few times. V is TRBV27 and J is TRBJ1-4, with D maybe TRBD1 (5 bases). The CDR3 length is 14 residues. Germline V CDR1 and CDR2: MNHEY, SMNVEV (reference sequence). The V end lost 0 bases, the J end lost 7 bases, and 9 bases lay between the germline ends. The CDR3 reads CASSLSPQGEKLFF. The CDR3 coding sequence is TGTGCCAGCAGTTTATCACCGCAGGGTGAAAAACTGTTTTTT.

The genes are TRBV24-1 and TRBJ2-7; TRBD2 might be the D (6 bases). V lost 4 bases and J 0 bases, leaving 12 bases between the germline ends. The CDR3 runs 15 residues. Germline CDR1 reads KGHDR; CDR2 reads SFDVKD. Here the CDR3 DNA reads TGTGCCACCAGTGAGGGGACTGCGAGCTCCTACGAGCAGTACTTC. It is translated as CATSEGTASSYEQYF.

V is TRBV6-5 and J is TRBJ1-2, with 7 bases aligning to TRBD1. The germline gives CDR1 MNHEY, CDR2 SVGAGI. J gave up 4 bases and V 3 bases, and 8 bases lay outside the gene matches. The CDR3 has 15 residues. The chain's CDR3 is CASSYSGQTPYGYTF. The CDR3 DNA sequence: TGTGCCAGCAGTTATTCGGGACAGACTCCCTATGGCTACACCTTC.

This clone was seen a single time. The gene calls are TRBV30 and TRBJ1-1; weak D call: TRBD1 (6 bases). This CDR3 has 13 residues. Germline V gives CDR1 GTSNPN, CDR2 SVGIG (reference sequence). Trimming pared 4 bases from V and 0 bases from J, leaving 9 bases between. CDR3 in amino acids: CAWKQGLNTEAFF. The CDR3 DNA sequence: TGTGCCTGGAAACAGGGCTTGAACACTGAAGCTTTCTTT.

The genes are TRBV2 and TRBJ2-2; 9 bases align to TRBD2. This CDR3 has 17 amino acids. Unmatched junction bases numbered 14, after V lost 7 bases and J lost 5 bases. Germline V gene data show CDR1 as SNHLY and CDR2 as FYNNEI. This CDR3 is CASMETSGPPSTGELFF. CDR3 nucleotide sequence: TGTGCCAGCATGGAGACTAGCGGACCGCCGAGTACCGGGGAGCTGTTTTTT. The full variable domain, in which reference TRBV2 and TRBJ2-2 provide the parts outside the CDR3, is EPEVTQTPSHQVTQMGQEVILRCVPISNHLYFYWYRQILGQKVEFLVSFYNNEISEKSEIFDDQFSVERPDGSNFTLKIRSTKLEDSAMYFCASMETSGPPSTGELFFGEGSRLTVL.

The gene calls are TRBV19 and TRBJ1-2; 10 positions agree with TRBD1. Looked up from germline, CDR1 is LNHDA and CDR2 is SQIVND (reference sequence). This CDR3 region has 15 residues. The V and J ends lost 3 bases and 7 bases, in that order; junction bases with no gene match: 8. CDR3 region: CASSIDRGRMGGYTF. As DNA, the CDR3 is TGTGCCAGTAGTATCGACAGGGGGCGAATGGGTGGCTACACCTTC.

The sample holds one count of this clone. The chain links TRBV10-2 to TRBJ1-2, with no clear D. The CDR3 sequence is 14 residues long. Trimming stripped 7 bases from V and 2 bases from J, with 14 bases between. CDR1 WSHSY and CDR2 SAAADI come from the germline V gene. The CDR3 DNA reads TGCGCCAGCACTACCGGGAGTTCCAACTATGGCTACACCTTC. Encoded protein: CASTTGSSNYGYTF.

For the CDR3, the DNA is TGTGCCAGCAGTTACTCGACAGTGGGGAGCAATCAGCCCCAGCATTTT. This translates into CASSYSTVGSNQPQHF. This chain uses TRBV6-6 with TRBJ1-5; tentative D call: TRBD1 (5 bases). Germline V gene sequence: CDR1 MNHNY, CDR2 SVGAGI (reference sequence). Between the trimmed V and J ends, which lost 0 bases and 1 base, there was a span of 10 bases. The CDR3 length is 16 residues.

In regard to this clone: Other DNA sequences in this sample translate to the same CDR3. The CDR3 protein is CASSLPGLNTEAFF. In DNA form, the CDR3 reads TGTGCCAGCAGCCTACCGGGCCTGAACACTGAAGCTTTCTTT. The genes are TRBV14 and TRBJ1-1; D gene unclear. CDR1 is SGHDN and CDR2 is FVKESK in the germline V gene. This CDR3 has 14 residues. Deletions cut 4 bases from V and 0 bases from J, with 9 bases between.

This clone was detected a few times. This chain joins TRBV2 and TRBJ1-1; the D is unclear. There are 16 residues in the CDR3. CDR1 is SNHLY, CDR2 FYNNEI, per germline. Trimming took off 2 bases at V and 3 bases at J, with 16 bases between the two ends. CDR3 sequence: CASSEFWGVSDTEAFF. Written as DNA, the CDR3 is TGTGCCAGCAGTGAATTCTGGGGTGTCAGTGACACTGAAGCTTTCTTT.

This chain connects TRBV6-6 to TRBJ2-3, with D perhaps matching TRBD1 or TRBD2 (5 bases each). The CDR3 has 13 amino acids. Germline assignment: CDR1 MNHNY and CDR2 SVGAGI (reference sequence). Trimming removed 6 bases at V and 4 bases at J, with 11 bases between. CDR3 DNA sequence: TGTGCCAGCAGCCGTTTGGGGGCAGATACGCAGTATTTT. It translates to CASSRLGADTQYF.

The CDR3 reads CASLGGDTQYF. The CDR3, as DNA: TGTGCCTCCCTGGGGGGGGATACGCAGTATTTT. The gene calls are TRBV6-6 and TRBJ2-3; TRBD2 agrees at 7 bases. Looked up from germline, CDR1 is MNHNY and CDR2 is SVGAGI (reference sequence). The CDR3 extends over 11 amino acids. J gave up 6 bases and V 11 bases, and 5 bases lay outside the gene matches.

This chain joins TRBV5-6 and TRBJ2-7, with a weak D call TRBD2 (6 bases). The germline V gene encodes CDR1 SGHDT and CDR2 YYEEEE. Trimming removed 0 bases at V and 0 bases at J, with 10 bases between. CDR3 length: 15 amino acids. In DNA form, the CDR3 reads TGTGCCAGCAGCTTGGGGGGACTGCTCTCCTACGAGCAGTACTTC. Protein product: CASSLGGLLSYEQYF.

This clone has just a few counts. The chain recombines TRBV7-2 with TRBJ1-3; possibly TRBD1 for D (6 bases). Germline values: CDR1 SGHTA, CDR2 FQGNSA. V lost 5 bases and J 4 bases, leaving 15 bases between the germline ends. This CDR3 has 15 amino acids. CDR3 amino acids: CASSAQGRFGNTIYF. CDR3 DNA: TGTGCCAGCAGCGCACAGGGCAGGTTCGGAAACACCATATATTTT.

The chain carries TRBV11-2 and TRBJ2-7; D assignment may be TRBD1 or TRBD2 (5 bases each). This CDR3 region has 11 residues. CDR1 and CDR2 (germline): SGHAT, FQNNGV. V dropped 4 bases and J dropped 4 bases, with 5 bases sitting between them. CDR3 region: CASSWGYEQYF. Here the CDR3 DNA reads TGTGCCAGCAGCTGGGGGTACGAGCAGTACTTC.

CDR3 sequence: CASSDDTAGFTGELFF. The CDR3 bases are TGTGCCAGCAGTGATGATACTGCAGGCTTCACCGGGGAGCTGTTTTTT. The chain combines TRBV2 with TRBJ2-2; D remains unclear. Between the trimmed V and J ends, which lost 3 bases and 4 bases, there was a span of 15 bases. The germline V gene encodes CDR1 SNHLY and CDR2 FYNNEI. This CDR3 spans 16 amino acids.

This clone showed up just once. This chain links TRBV11-2 with TRBJ1-4, with D maybe TRBD1 (6 bases). V lost 10 bases to trimming and J lost 0 bases, with 15 bases between them. The CDR3 covers 15 residues. Looked up from germline, CDR1 is SGHAT and CDR2 is FQNNGV. CDR3 in amino acids: CATQTGIATNEKLFF. The CDR3 region has the DNA TGTGCCACGCAGACAGGAATTGCAACTAATGAAAAACTGTTTTTT.

With respect to this clone: Other DNA sequences of this sample code for an identical CDR3. The chain joins TRBV27 to TRBJ1-1, with D hard to call. The CDR3 is 13 residues long. CDR1 is MNHEY, CDR2 SMNVEV, per germline (reference sequence). Trimming removed 3 bases at V and 2 bases at J, with 7 bases between. In nucleotides, the CDR3 is TGTGCCAGCAGTTTTAGTAGAAACACTGAAGCTTTCTTT. Encoded protein: CASSFSRNTEAFF.

V gene TRBV14 combines with J gene TRBJ1-6, with a possible D match to TRBD1 (5 bases). V dropped 1 base and J dropped 7 bases, with 14 bases sitting between them. CDR1 is SGHDN, CDR2 FVKESK, per germline. This CDR3 has 16 amino acids. CDR3 protein: CASSQGGHWGNSPLHF. The CDR3 DNA reads TGTGCCAGCAGCCAAGGAGGGCATTGGGGGAATTCACCCCTCCACTTT.

The V gene is TRBV2, the J gene TRBJ1-2; D gene unclear. The CDR3 has 12 residues. Germline V gives CDR1 SNHLY, CDR2 FYNNEI. V was cut by 2 bases and J by 2 bases, with 3 bases left in between. The CDR3 loop is CASSEQNYGYTF. The CDR3 DNA reads TGTGCCAGCAGTGAACAGAACTATGGCTACACCTTC.

The V and J genes are TRBV10-1 and TRBJ2-3; D assignment may be TRBD1 or TRBD2 (5 bases each). Germline V lookup: CDR1 WNHNN, CDR2 SYGVQD (reference sequence). V was shortened by 0 bases and J by 2 bases, with 9 bases between the two germline ends. There are 15 residues in the CDR3. The CDR3 bases are TGCGCCAGCAGTGAGTCTGGGACGATCACAGATACGCAGTATTTT. It is translated as CASSESGTITDTQYF.

The gene calls are TRBV19 and TRBJ1-5, with 8 nucleotides matching TRBD1. Per germline, CDR1 LNHDA and CDR2 SQIVND (reference sequence). CDR3 size: 17 residues. V lost 6 bases, J lost 6 bases, and 16 bases stayed unmatched. The DNA for the CDR3 is TGTGCCAGTAGCACCTCAACACACAGGGGGATCGGTCAGCCCCAGCATTTT. It is translated as CASSTSTHRGIGQPQHF. Full variable domain (remainder filled in from reference TRBV19 and TRBJ1-5): DGGITQSPKYLFRKEGQNVTLSCEQNLNHDAMYWYRQDPGQGLRLIYYSQIVNDFQKGDIAEGYSVSREKKESFPLTVTSAQKNPTAFYLCASSTSTHRGIGQPQHFGDGTRLSIL.

The chain recombines TRBV6-5 with TRBJ1-1, with 7 bases fitting TRBD1. This CDR3 is 12 amino acids long. Germline assignment: CDR1 MNHEY and CDR2 SVGAGI. V was pared by 7 bases and J by 3 bases, with 2 bases of the junction left unmatched. CDR3 sequence: CASKGGYTEAFF. In nucleotides, the CDR3 is TGTGCCAGCAAAGGGGGCTACACTGAAGCTTTCTTT.

The rearrangement joins TRBV27 to TRBJ2-2; 8 nucleotides agree with TRBD2. With V trimmed by 6 bases and J by 5 bases, 2 bases remained unmatched. CDR1 and CDR2 from the germline V gene are MNHEY and SMNVEV (reference sequence). The CDR3 has 13 residues. The CDR3 loop is CASRRLATGELFF. The DNA of the CDR3 is TGTGCCAGCAGGCGACTAGCGACCGGGGAGCTGTTTTTT.

This chain connects TRBV27 to TRBJ2-2, with 10 bases identical to TRBD2. The CDR3 is made up of 16 amino acids. The V gene's germline CDR1 is MNHEY and CDR2 SMNVEV (reference sequence). With 5 bases clipped from V and 2 bases from J, the junction kept 5 bases outside the gene matches. CDR3 bases: TGTGCCAGCAGTGTATGGACTAGCGGAAACACCGGGGAGCTGTTTTTT. Protein product: CASSVWTSGNTGELFF.

The DNA for the CDR3 is TGTGCCAGCAGTGAACTCAAGGACAGTTACAATGAGCAGTTCTTC. Its protein is CASSELKDSYNEQFF. The chain recombines TRBV6-1 with TRBJ2-1, with TRBD1 as a possible D gene (6 bases). The CDR3 is 15 residues long. Germline V gene sequence: CDR1 MNHNS, CDR2 SASEGT. V lost 2 bases and J 4 bases, leaving 12 bases between the germline ends.